This TCR beta chain was recovered during a study of Ad26.COV2.S vaccination and SARS-CoV-2 variants. The method was immunoSEQ multiplex PCR; TCRdb's version includes in-frame clones alone and lacks a portion of them. The sample carries a few hundred thousand clones, around 82% recorded once. This CDR3 has 14 residues. V was cut by 1 base and J by 2 bases, with 5 bases left in between. Germline lookup yields CDR1 MGHRA and CDR2 YSYEKL. As for treatment: around 19 received Ad26.COV2.S at low or high dose, single or two shots; a few received placebo; per-sample allocation not given. Samples came from day 63 after the first vaccine or placebo injection.

The rearrangement links TRBV4-1 to TRBJ2-2, with unresolved D. This clonotype was obtained from a person between 18 and 59 years old who received the Ad26.COV2.S COVID-19 vaccine or a placebo. Sequences were derived from peripheral blood, sampled in a trial of Ad26.COV2.S vaccine versus placebo. The CDR3 region is CASSQVINTGELFF. CDR3 sequence (DNA): TGCGCCAGCAGCCAAGTTATAAACACCGGGGAGCTGTTTTTT.